A single sample gave rise to the 23 T cell receptor beta chains below, sequenced in a study of T cells in Graves' hyperthyroidism and ophthalmopathy. Amplified regions were TCR beta CDR3 sequences from RNA transcripts. Carried out on the TCR CDR3, a first-round RT-PCR used the HTBI primer set. TCRdb re-derived calls from the multiplex PCR reads in MiXCR, one entry per CDR3 protein. The repertoire holds 300,000 to 450,000 distinct CDR3 sequences, with roughly 13% as singletons. The sequenced sample consisted of blood. These TCRs come from a man aged 25 to 45 with Graves' hyperthyroidism that later progressed to Graves' ophthalmopathy.

The V and J genes are TRBV5-5 and TRBJ1-2, with D possibly matching TRBD1 (5 bases). V lost 3 bases to trimming and J lost 6 bases, with 18 bases between them. Germline V gene data show CDR1 as SGHKS and CDR2 as YYEKEE (reference sequence). The CDR3 is 15 amino acids. The DNA of the CDR3 is TGTGCCAGCAGCTGGGGGACGGTGGGAGGAGATGGCTACACCTTC. Protein sequence: CASSWGTVGGDGYTF.

This chain uses TRBV5-1 with TRBJ2-1, with TRBD2 as a possible D gene (5 bases). Germline CDR1 and CDR2: SGHRS and YFSETQ. Trimming cost V 0 bases and J 8 bases, with 12 bases left between them. This CDR3 is 14 amino acids long. CDR3 coding DNA: TGCGCCAGCAGCTTGGTGTTCGGGGTGGATGAGCAGTTCTTC. It specifies CASSLVFGVDEQFF.

The rearrangement uses TRBV9 and TRBJ2-7; 7 bases are a match to TRBD1. The germline V gene has CDR1 SGDLS and CDR2 YYNGEE. V was pared by 4 bases and J by 0 bases, with 7 bases of the junction left unmatched. The CDR3 spans 15 residues. CDR3 coding DNA: TGTGCCAGCAGCCCAGGGGGAACCCTCTCCTACGAGCAGTACTTC. Its protein is CASSPGGTLSYEQYF. The variable domain in full, completed from reference TRBV9 and TRBJ2-7, reads DSGVTQTPKHLITATGQRVTLRCSPRSGDLSVYWYQQSLDQGLQFLIQYYNGEERAKGNILERFSAQQFPDLHSELNLSSLELGDSALYFCASSPGGTLSYEQYFGPGTRLTVT.

The chain employs TRBV7-9 and TRBJ1-4; TRBD1 might be the D (6 bases). Looked up from germline, CDR1 is SEHNR and CDR2 is FQNEAQ (reference sequence). This CDR3 spans 19 amino acids. With 2 bases removed from V and 8 bases from J, the gap between germline ends came to 27 bases. The CDR3 is CASSLRAQRTRGGGEKLFF. The CDR3 DNA is TGTGCCAGCAGCTTAAGAGCCCAAAGAACGCGGGGGGGCGGAGAAAAACTGTTTTTT. Using reference TRBV7-9 and TRBJ1-4 for the parts outside the CDR3, the full variable domain is DTGVSQNPRHKITKRGQNVTFRCDPISEHNRLYWYRQTLGQGPEFLTYFQNEAQLEKSRLLSDRFSAERPKGSFSTLEIQRTEQGDSAMYLCASSLRAQRTRGGGEKLFFGSGTQLSVL.

This clonotype was counted ten times or more. Here the CDR3 DNA reads TGTGCCAGCAGCCAAGTCGGCGGTGGAAACACCATATATTTT. Its protein is CASSQVGGGNTIYF. The chain combines TRBV3-1 with TRBJ1-3; D remains unclear. The CDR3 totals 14 residues. V was shortened by 1 base and J by 3 bases, with 7 bases between the two germline ends. Germline assignment: CDR1 LGHDT and CDR2 YNNKEL (reference sequence).

This clonotype has a count of ten or more. V usage is TRBV5-1 and J usage is TRBJ2-7; D might be TRBD2 (6 bases). This CDR3 has 14 amino acids. Germline loops: CDR1 SGHRS, CDR2 YFSETQ. Trimming left V 0 bases short and J 2 bases short, with 9 bases between. The chain's CDR3 is CASSLVGEAYEQYF. Here the CDR3 DNA reads TGCGCCAGCAGCTTGGTAGGGGAGGCCTACGAGCAGTACTTC.

The V call is TRBV10-1, the J call TRBJ2-2; 14 bases are shared with TRBD2. Per the germline V gene, CDR1 is WNHNN and CDR2 is SYGVQD (reference sequence). Trimming at V came to 10 bases and at J to 2 bases, leaving 12 bases not matched to a gene. The CDR3 consists of 18 residues. In DNA form, the CDR3 reads TGCGCCAACGACGGACTAGCGGGGGGTTCTATTAACACCGGGGAGCTGTTTTTT. This sequence encodes CANDGLAGGSINTGELFF.

V gene TRBV12-3 or TRBV12-4 combines with J gene TRBJ1-5; a weak D match, TRBD1 (5 bases). The CDR3 is 15 amino acids. The V end was cut by 6 bases, the J end by 3 bases, with 15 bases between. The CDR3 spells CASSLLDSTNQPQHF. In nucleotides, the CDR3 is TGTGCCAGCAGCCTCTTAGACAGTACCAATCAGCCCCAGCATTTT.

This clonotype was seen at least ten times. V usage is TRBV20-1 and J usage is TRBJ1-1; possibly TRBD1 for D (6 bases). Deletions cut 1 base from V and 1 base from J, with 7 bases between. The CDR3 length is 13 residues. Per the germline V gene, CDR1 is DFQATT and CDR2 is SNEGSKA (reference sequence). The CDR3: CSARARGNTEAFF. The DNA for the CDR3 is TGCAGTGCTAGAGCCAGGGGGAACACTGAAGCTTTCTTT.

V and J are TRBV24-1 and TRBJ2-2, with D possibly being TRBD1 (5 bases). The ends were cut back, 3 bases at V and 8 bases at J, with 15 bases in the middle. The CDR3 is made up of 15 amino acids. In germline, CDR1 is KGHDR, CDR2 SFDVKD. The CDR3 spells CATSDRRQLTGELFF. DNA of the CDR3: TGTGCCACCAGTGATCGTAGACAGTTGACTGGGGAGCTGTTTTTT.

This clonotype was counted a few times. The chain carries TRBV28 and TRBJ2-3; 10 bases are shared with TRBD2. The trim removed 4 bases at V and 4 bases at J, leaving 23 bases unmatched. CDR1 and CDR2 from the germline V gene are MDHEN and SYDVKM. The CDR3 has 21 amino acids. The CDR3 region is CASSSPVGGGYSGGISDTQYF. In DNA, the CDR3 is TGTGCCAGCAGTTCACCTGTAGGGGGAGGCTATAGCGGGGGGATCTCAGATACGCAGTATTTT.

Many counts were recorded for this clonotype. The chain is built from TRBV30 and TRBJ2-2; possible D gene TRBD1, 5 bases. CDR3 length equals 15 residues. In germline, CDR1 is GTSNPN, CDR2 SVGIG (reference sequence). The V end lost 1 base, the J end lost 4 bases, and 13 bases lay between the germline ends. The CDR3 DNA follows: TGTGCCTGGAGTGCAACAGGCTTGACCACCGGGGAGCTGTTTTTT. It specifies CAWSATGLTTGELFF.

The sample holds a few counts of this clonotype. This chain uses TRBV4-2 with TRBJ2-1, with 11 bases lining up with TRBD2. In germline, CDR1 is LGHNA, CDR2 YNFKEQ. V gave up 0 bases and J gave up 7 bases; unmatched junction bases: 11. The CDR3 is 18 residues long. Here the CDR3 DNA reads TGTGCCAGCAGCCAAGAGAATGCCGGGACTAGCGGTGCGAATGAGCAGTTCTTC. This sequence encodes CASSQENAGTSGANEQFF.

This clonotype occurred a few times. The chain combines TRBV19 with TRBJ1-2; D remains unclear. The V gene lost 4 bases and the J gene lost 10 bases, with 16 bases spanning the gap. This CDR3 spans 13 amino acids. Germline CDR1 is LNHDA and CDR2 is SQIVND (reference sequence). The CDR3 spells CASSTDVRDVYTF. The CDR3 bases are TGTGCCAGTAGTACGGACGTAAGAGACGTCTACACCTTC.

The V and J genes are TRBV28 and TRBJ2-6, with D unresolved. Germline V gene sequence: CDR1 MDHEN, CDR2 SYDVKM. This CDR3 is built from 15 residues. V was shortened by 2 bases and J by 0 bases, with 5 bases between the two germline ends. CDR3 coding DNA: TGTGCCAGCAGTTTAGTCCACTCTGGGGCCAACGTCCTGACTTTC. It yields the protein CASSLVHSGANVLTF.

This clonotype was picked up many times. The chain has TRBV11-2 and TRBJ2-1, with a weak D call TRBD2 (6 bases). The CDR3 is made up of 18 amino acids. The V end lost 0 bases, the J end lost 5 bases, and 20 bases lay between the germline ends. Germline V gives CDR1 SGHAT, CDR2 FQNNGV. The CDR3 bases are TGTGCCAGCAGCTTAGATTACGGGACTGAATTAGGAGACAATGAGCAGTTCTTC. This translates into CASSLDYGTELGDNEQFF.

This clonotype was counted ten times or more. The genes are TRBV28 and TRBJ2-5; D unresolved. V lost 1 base and J lost 2, with 8 bases in between. The CDR3 loop spans 14 amino acids. The germline V gene encodes CDR1 MDHEN and CDR2 SYDVKM. The CDR3 sequence is CASSLSVGQETQYF. DNA for the CDR3: TGTGCCAGCAGTTTATCGGTGGGGCAAGAGACCCAGTACTTC.

This clonotype was recorded a few times. The CDR3 nucleotides read TGTGCCAGCAGCGAAACAGGGGTTGGGTCCTATAATTCACCCCTCCACTTT. This gives the protein CASSETGVGSYNSPLHF. This sequence joins TRBV4-2 and TRBJ1-6; 7 bases map to TRBD1. With V trimmed by 5 bases and J by 1 base, 8 bases remained unmatched. CDR1 and CDR2 (germline): LGHNA, YNFKEQ. The CDR3 extends over 17 amino acids.

This chain uses TRBV15 with TRBJ2-7; D unresolved. CDR1 is LNHNV and CDR2 is YYDKDF in the germline V gene (reference sequence). The V end was cut by 4 bases, the J end by 7 bases, with 14 bases between. The CDR3 consists of 13 residues. The CDR3: CATSTTPTGEQYF. Written as DNA, the CDR3 is TGTGCCACCAGCACCACCCCTACTGGAGAGCAGTACTTC.

This clonotype appeared a single time. This chain uses TRBV28 with TRBJ1-3; D not resolved. The V end lost 5 bases, the J end lost 4 bases, and 9 bases lay between the germline ends. Germline CDR1 reads MDHEN; CDR2 reads SYDVKM. The CDR3 contains 13 residues. CDR3 sequence: CASSEAGGNTIYF. DNA of the CDR3: TGTGCCAGCAGTGAGGCTGGAGGAAACACCATATATTTT.

In this sample, this clonotype turned up many times. This chain uses TRBV12-5 with TRBJ2-3; D is perhaps TRBD2 (5 bases). V was pared by 6 bases and J by 2 bases, with 21 bases between. Germline CDR1 is LGHNT and CDR2 is FRNRAP. This CDR3 has 17 amino acids. The CDR3 sequence is CASGPPPASSFTDTQYF. In nucleotides, the CDR3 is TGTGCTAGTGGACCCCCCCCAGCTAGCTCCTTCACAGATACGCAGTATTTT.

This clonotype was counted ten times or more. The genes are TRBV7-9 and TRBJ1-3, with TRBD1 matching over 7 bases. The CDR3 consists of 16 residues. V was pared by 5 bases and J by 0 bases, with 7 bases of the junction left unmatched. Germline values: CDR1 SEHNR, CDR2 FQNEAQ (reference sequence). The CDR3: CASSATRDSSGNTIYF. In DNA, the CDR3 is TGTGCCAGCAGCGCGACCAGGGACAGCTCTGGAAACACCATATATTTT. Full variable domain (outside the CDR3, taken from reference TRBV7-9 and TRBJ1-3): DTGVSQNPRHKITKRGQNVTFRCDPISEHNRLYWYRQTLGQGPEFLTYFQNEAQLEKSRLLSDRFSAERPKGSFSTLEIQRTEQGDSAMYLCASSATRDSSGNTIYFGEGSWLTVV.

This clonotype occurred many times. This chain connects TRBV28 to TRBJ1-5; D not certain. Germline V gene lookup returns CDR1 MDHEN and CDR2 SYDVKM. The CDR3 runs to 14 residues. The ends were cut back, 5 bases at V and 7 bases at J, with 15 bases in the middle. This CDR3 reads CASSREVYGQPQHF. CDR3 nucleotides: TGTGCCAGCAGTCGAGAGGTTTATGGGCAGCCCCAGCATTTT.